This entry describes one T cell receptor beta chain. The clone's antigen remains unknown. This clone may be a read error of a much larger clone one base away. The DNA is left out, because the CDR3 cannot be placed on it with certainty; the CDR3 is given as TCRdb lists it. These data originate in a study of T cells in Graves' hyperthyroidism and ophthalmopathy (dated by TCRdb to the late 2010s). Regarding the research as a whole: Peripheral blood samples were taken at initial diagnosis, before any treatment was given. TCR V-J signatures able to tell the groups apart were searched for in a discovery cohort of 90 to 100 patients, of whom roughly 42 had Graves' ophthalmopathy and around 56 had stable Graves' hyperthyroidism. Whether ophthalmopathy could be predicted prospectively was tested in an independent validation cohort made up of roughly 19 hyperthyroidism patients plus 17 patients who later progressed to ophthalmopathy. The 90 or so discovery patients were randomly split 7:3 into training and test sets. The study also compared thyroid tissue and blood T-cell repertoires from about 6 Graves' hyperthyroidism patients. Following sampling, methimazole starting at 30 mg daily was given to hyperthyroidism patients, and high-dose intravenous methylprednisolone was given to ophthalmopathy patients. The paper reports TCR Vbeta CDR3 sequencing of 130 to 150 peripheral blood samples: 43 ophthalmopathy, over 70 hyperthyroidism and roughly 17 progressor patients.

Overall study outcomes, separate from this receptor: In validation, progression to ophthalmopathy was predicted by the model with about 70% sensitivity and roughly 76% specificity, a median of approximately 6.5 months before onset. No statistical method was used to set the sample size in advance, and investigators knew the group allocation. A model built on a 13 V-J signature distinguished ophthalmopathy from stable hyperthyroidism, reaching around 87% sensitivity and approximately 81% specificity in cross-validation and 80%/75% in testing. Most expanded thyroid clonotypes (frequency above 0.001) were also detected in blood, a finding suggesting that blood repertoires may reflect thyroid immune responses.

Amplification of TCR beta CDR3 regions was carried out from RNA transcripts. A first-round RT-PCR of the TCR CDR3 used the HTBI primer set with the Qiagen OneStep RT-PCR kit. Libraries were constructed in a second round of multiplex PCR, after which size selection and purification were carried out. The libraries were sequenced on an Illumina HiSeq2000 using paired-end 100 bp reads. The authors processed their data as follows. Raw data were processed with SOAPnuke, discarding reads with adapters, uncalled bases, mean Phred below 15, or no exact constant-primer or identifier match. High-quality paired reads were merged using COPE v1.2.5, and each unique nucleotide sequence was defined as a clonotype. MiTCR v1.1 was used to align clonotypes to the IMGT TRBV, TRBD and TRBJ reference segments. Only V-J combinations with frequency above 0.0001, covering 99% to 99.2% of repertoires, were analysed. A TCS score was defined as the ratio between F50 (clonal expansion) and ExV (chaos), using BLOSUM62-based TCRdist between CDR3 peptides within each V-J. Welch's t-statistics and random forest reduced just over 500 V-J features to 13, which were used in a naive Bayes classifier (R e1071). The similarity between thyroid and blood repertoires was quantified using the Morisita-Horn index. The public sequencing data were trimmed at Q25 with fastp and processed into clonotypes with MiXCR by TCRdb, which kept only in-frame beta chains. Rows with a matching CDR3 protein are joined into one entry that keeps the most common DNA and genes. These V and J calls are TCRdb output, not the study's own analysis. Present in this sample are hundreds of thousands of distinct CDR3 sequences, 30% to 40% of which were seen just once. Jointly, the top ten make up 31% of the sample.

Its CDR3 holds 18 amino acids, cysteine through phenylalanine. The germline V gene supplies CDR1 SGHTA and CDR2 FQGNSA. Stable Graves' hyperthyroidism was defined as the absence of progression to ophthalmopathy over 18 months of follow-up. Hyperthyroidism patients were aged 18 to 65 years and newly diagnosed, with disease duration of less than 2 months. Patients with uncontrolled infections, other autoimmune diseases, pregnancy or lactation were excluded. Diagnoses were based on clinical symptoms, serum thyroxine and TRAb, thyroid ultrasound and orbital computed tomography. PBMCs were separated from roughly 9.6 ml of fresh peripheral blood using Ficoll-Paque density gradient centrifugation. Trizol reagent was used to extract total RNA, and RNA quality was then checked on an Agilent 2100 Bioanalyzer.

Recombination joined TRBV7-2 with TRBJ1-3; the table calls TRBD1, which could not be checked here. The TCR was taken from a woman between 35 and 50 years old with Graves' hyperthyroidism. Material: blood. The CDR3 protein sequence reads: CASSLVGGGVGSGNTISF.